The next 32 T cell receptor beta chains were all read from a single sample in a study of T-cell memory formation after mild COVID-19. In TCRdb, the 5' RACE reads were re-called with MiXCR into one record per CDR3 protein. In the table there are 70,000 to 95,000 distinct CDR3 sequences, 9.5% to 15% of which are singletons. Source material: PBMCs or a T cell subset sorted from them (not recorded which). These TCRs come from a man aged 18 to 30 who had mild COVID-19 (a few samples of this study predate the infection). Cell type and time point are not known.

This clonotype is medium-sized by share. The chain is built from TRBV10-2 and TRBJ2-3, with D perhaps given as TRBD1 or TRBD2 (6 bases each). The V end was cut by 7 bases, the J end by 3 bases, with 23 bases between. Germline values: CDR1 WSHSY, CDR2 SAAADI. CDR3 size: 17 residues. CDR3 sequence: CASTALFGGQRTDTQYF. The CDR3 DNA follows: TGCGCCAGCACCGCTCTTTTTGGGGGGCAACGGACAGATACGCAGTATTTT.

This clonotype has just a few counts. This chain connects TRBV7-9 to TRBJ1-1, with 7 nucleotides matching TRBD1. Losses at the gene ends were 5 bases for V and 6 bases for J; bases not matched to a gene: 12. CDR1 and CDR2 from the germline V gene are SEHNR and FQNEAQ (reference sequence). The CDR3 contains 15 residues. CDR3 sequence: CASSPPGQSFPEAFF. CDR3 nucleotide sequence: TGTGCCAGCAGCCCCCCGGGACAGTCTTTCCCTGAAGCTTTCTTT.

V gene TRBV7-9 combines with J gene TRBJ1-1; no clear D. Germline CDR1 and CDR2: SEHNR and FQNEAQ (reference sequence). Trimming stripped 4 bases from V and 1 base from J, with 10 bases between. The CDR3 is made up of 14 amino acids. The CDR3, as DNA: TGTGCCAGCAGCTCCGAATGGGGGAACACTGAAGCTTTCTTT. Translation: CASSSEWGNTEAFF.

The V gene is TRBV6-5, the J gene TRBJ2-1; 8 positions match TRBD1. V gave up 2 bases and J gave up 15 bases; unmatched junction bases: 9. Germline V lookup: CDR1 MNHEY, CDR2 SVGAGI. The CDR3 extends over 13 amino acids. The CDR3 loop is CASSYSRTGSPFF. CDR3 sequence (DNA): TGTGCCAGCAGTTACAGTCGGACAGGGTCCCCGTTCTTC.

J is TRBJ2-1 and V is TRBV2, with TRBD2 matching 8 bases. This CDR3 region has 15 residues. V trimming: 7 bases; J trimming: 7 bases; junction bases outside the gene matches: 12. In germline, CDR1 is SNHLY, CDR2 FYNNEI. As DNA, the CDR3 is TGTGCCAGCAAGGAAGGGACTAGTTTCTCGAATGAGCAGTTCTTC. It specifies CASKEGTSFSNEQFF.

There are a few counts of this clonotype. The rearrangement links TRBV7-9 to TRBJ1-2; D ambiguous. The CDR3 runs 10 residues. V was clipped by 11 bases and J by 5 bases, with 9 bases between them. Germline CDR1 and CDR2: SEHNR and FQNEAQ (reference sequence). The chain's CDR3 is CAGGEYGYTF. CDR3 nucleotides: TGTGCCGGCGGGGAGTATGGCTACACCTTC.

The chain carries TRBV5-5 and TRBJ1-5; no firm D call. CDR1 is SGHKS, CDR2 YYEKEE, per germline (reference sequence). The V end lost 1 base, the J end lost 5 bases, and 13 bases lay between the germline ends. The CDR3 loop spans 15 amino acids. The CDR3 sequence is CASSLFQDQDQPQHF. The CDR3 DNA reads TGTGCCAGCAGCTTGTTCCAGGACCAGGATCAGCCCCAGCATTTT. The full variable domain, in which reference TRBV5-5 and TRBJ1-5 provide the parts outside the CDR3, is DAGVTQSPTHLIKTRGQQVTLRCSPISGHKSVSWYQQVLGQGPQFIFQYYEKEERGRGNFPDRFSARQFPNYSSELNVNALLLGDSALYLCASSLFQDQDQPQHFGDGTRLSIL.

CDR3 in amino acids: CATSREAGPYEQYF. The DNA of the CDR3 is TGTGCCACCAGCAGAGAAGCGGGTCCCTACGAGCAGTACTTC. The J gene is TRBJ2-7, the V gene TRBV15, with a possible D match to TRBD2 (6 bases). This CDR3 spans 14 amino acids. The V and J ends lost 0 bases and 2 bases respectively, with 8 bases between them. CDR1 is LNHNV, CDR2 YYDKDF, per germline (reference sequence).

This clonotype occurred a few times. The chain links TRBV5-5 to TRBJ1-5, with 7 positions matching TRBD1. The CDR3 consists of 16 residues. CDR1 is SGHKS, CDR2 YYEKEE, per germline (reference sequence). V gave up 4 bases and J gave up 4 bases; unmatched junction bases: 11. The CDR3 reads CASSVSGTVLNQPQHF. In DNA form, the CDR3 reads TGTGCCAGCAGCGTGTCCGGGACAGTTCTTAATCAGCCCCAGCATTTT.

The V call is TRBV4-1, the J call TRBJ1-2; D not resolved. CDR1 and CDR2 (germline): MGHRA, YSYEKL. The CDR3 sequence is 15 residues long. V dropped 1 base and J dropped 8 bases, with 17 bases sitting between them. In DNA form, the CDR3 reads TGCGCCAGCAGCCAAGTTACGATACGGGGAGGGGGCTACACCTTC. Residues: CASSQVTIRGGGYTF.

The chain combines TRBV9 with TRBJ2-5; 10 nucleotides match TRBD2. The germline V gene has CDR1 SGDLS and CDR2 YYNGEE. This CDR3 region has 18 residues. The V and J ends lost 3 bases and 0 bases, in that order; junction bases with no gene match: 11. CDR3 in DNA: TGTGCCAGCAGCGCCCCCTCTTTAGCGGGGGGTAACCAAGAGACCCAGTACTTC. Protein: CASSAPSLAGGNQETQYF.

This chain connects TRBV7-2 to TRBJ2-3; tentative D call: TRBD2 (6 bases). The germline V gene encodes CDR1 SGHTA and CDR2 FQGNSA. CDR3 size: 15 residues. V lost 4 bases and J 4 bases, leaving 15 bases between the germline ends. CDR3 residues: CASSSTGGVADTQYF. The CDR3 region has the DNA TGTGCCAGCAGCTCCACCGGGGGTGTTGCAGATACGCAGTATTTT.

As DNA, the CDR3 is TGTGCCAGCAGCGCCGGACAGGGTGTGAGAGAGCAGTACTTC. Its protein is CASSAGQGVREQYF. The chain carries TRBV13 and TRBJ2-7; 8 nucleotides align to TRBD1. This CDR3 is 14 amino acids long. Trimming removed 5 bases from V and 7 bases from J; junction bases left unmatched: 10. Germline V CDR1 and CDR2: PRHDT, FYEKMQ (reference sequence).

The V call is TRBV15, the J call TRBJ2-6, with D possibly matching TRBD2 (6 bases). Germline V lookup: CDR1 LNHNV, CDR2 YYDKDF (reference sequence). V shed 1 base and J shed 0 bases, with 7 bases lying between them. CDR3 length equals 16 residues. CDR3 bases: TGTGCCACCAGCAGAGTGGGGGGCTCTGGGGCCAACGTCCTGACTTTC. This codes for CATSRVGGSGANVLTF.

The V and J genes are TRBV4-2 and TRBJ2-5; 8 bases line up with TRBD2. This CDR3 is 16 amino acids long. Germline V gene data show CDR1 as LGHNA and CDR2 as YNFKEQ. V trimming: 0 bases; J trimming: 1 base; junction bases outside the gene matches: 4. The CDR3 loop reads CASSQDGRGAQETQYF. Here the CDR3 DNA reads TGTGCCAGCAGCCAAGACGGGCGGGGGGCCCAAGAGACCCAGTACTTC.

This chain links TRBV4-1 with TRBJ2-1, with D unresolved. Germline V gene lookup returns CDR1 MGHRA and CDR2 YSYEKL. V lost 1 base and J 8 bases, leaving 18 bases between the germline ends. There are 16 residues in the CDR3. The CDR3 DNA sequence: TGCGCCAGCAGCCAAGCCCCTGCGAACTCAAACTATGAGCAGTTCTTC. Protein: CASSQAPANSNYEQFF.

Comment on this clonotype: The germline gene is not matched at one end of the junction; a read error may be the cause. The chain links TRBV11-2 to TRBJ2-2; D not certain. The CDR3 runs 12 residues. The germline gives CDR1 SGHAT, CDR2 FQNNGV. CDR3 nucleotides: TGTGCCAGCGGCTTCAGCACCGGGGAGCTGTTTTTT. It yields the protein CASGFSTGELFF.

CDR3 in DNA: TGTGCCAGCAGCCCAATGGGGGGAGTTGAAAAACTGTTTTTT. This encodes CASSPMGGVEKLFF. The V gene is TRBV7-6, the J gene TRBJ1-4; D is perhaps TRBD1 (5 bases). The germline CDR1 and CDR2 sequences are SGHVS and FNYEAQ. The CDR3 runs to 14 residues. V lost 5 bases and J lost 7, with 14 bases in between.

The chain joins TRBV15 to TRBJ2-3; D not certain. This CDR3 contains 12 residues. Germline lookup yields CDR1 LNHNV and CDR2 YYDKDF (reference sequence). Trimming took off 4 bases at V and 4 bases at J, with 6 bases between the two ends. CDR3 nucleotides: TGTGCCACCAGCATTGGGGCAGATACGCAGTATTTT. Encoded protein: CATSIGADTQYF.

A few counts support this clonotype. The chain couples TRBV5-6 to TRBJ2-5, with 11 bases aligning to TRBD2. The CDR3 sequence is 16 residues long. The ends lost 3 bases at V and 1 base at J; junction bases unmatched: 5. Germline V CDR1 and CDR2: SGHDT, YYEEEE. The CDR3 reads CASSSLAGGTQETQYF. DNA of the CDR3: TGTGCCAGCAGCTCTTTAGCGGGGGGGACCCAAGAGACCCAGTACTTC.

The chain uses TRBV5-1 and TRBJ1-1; D might be TRBD1 (5 bases). Trimming removed 2 bases at V and 2 bases at J, with 19 bases between. Germline CDR1 and CDR2: SGHRS and YFSETQ. This CDR3 contains 17 residues. CDR3 in amino acids: CASSFVSLGEGNTEAFF. The CDR3 region has the DNA TGCGCCAGCAGCTTCGTATCCCTGGGGGAAGGAAACACTGAAGCTTTCTTT.

The CDR3 spells CATQSGITYEQYF. The CDR3 DNA sequence: TGTGCCACCCAGAGCGGAATTACCTACGAGCAGTACTTC. The chain recombines TRBV6-2 or TRBV6-3 with TRBJ2-7; D might be TRBD2 (5 bases). Germline V gene lookup returns CDR1 MNHEY and CDR2 SVGEGT. The CDR3 runs 13 residues. V dropped 10 bases and J dropped 2 bases, with 15 bases sitting between them.

Only a few counts were recorded for this clonotype. The chain recombines TRBV9 with TRBJ2-2; TRBD2 matches 11 bases. This CDR3 contains 16 residues. After removal of 4 bases from V and 7 bases from J, the junction contained 9 bases not matched to a gene. Per germline, CDR1 SGDLS and CDR2 YYNGEE. The CDR3 coding sequence is TGTGCCAGCAGCCCGGGACTAGCGGAACCTGGCGGGGAGCTGTTTTTT. Protein product: CASSPGLAEPGGELFF.

This clonotype was observed a handful of times. This chain joins TRBV6-2 or TRBV6-3 and TRBJ2-1; 7 nucleotides match TRBD2. J was trimmed by 6 bases and V by 5 bases; bases with no gene match: 7. CDR3 length: 14 amino acids. Germline V gene sequence: CDR1 MNHEY, CDR2 SVGEGT. CDR3: CASSIGGGFNEQFF. DNA of the CDR3: TGTGCCAGCAGTATAGGCGGGGGTTTCAATGAGCAGTTCTTC.

This sequence joins TRBV5-1 and TRBJ2-7; 8 nucleotides line up with TRBD1. V was clipped by 5 bases and J by 3 bases; unmatched bases: 7. The germline V gene encodes CDR1 SGHRS and CDR2 YFSETQ. The CDR3 totals 14 residues. This CDR3 is CASSPRDRHYEQYF. CDR3 in DNA: TGCGCCAGCAGTCCCCGGGACAGGCACTACGAGCAGTACTTC.

This clonotype has just a few counts. The CDR3 sequence is CASLRPPNEQFF. CDR3 nucleotide sequence: TGTGCCAGCTTACGACCTCCCAATGAGCAGTTCTTC. This chain connects TRBV10-3 to TRBJ2-1, with D hard to call. Germline values: CDR1 ENHRY, CDR2 SYGVKD. Trimming stripped 10 bases from V and 6 bases from J, with 13 bases between. The CDR3 extends over 12 amino acids.

The chain carries TRBV11-2 and TRBJ2-1; possibly TRBD2 for D (6 bases). CDR3 length: 15 residues. CDR1 is SGHAT and CDR2 is FQNNGV in the germline V gene. V dropped 5 bases and J dropped 9 bases, with 20 bases sitting between them. The CDR3 region is CASSPSWPSEGEQFF. CDR3 coding DNA: TGTGCCAGCAGCCCCTCCTGGCCTAGCGAAGGTGAGCAGTTCTTC.

This clonotype was counted between two and nine times. The V and J genes are TRBV5-4 and TRBJ2-5; maybe TRBD2 (7 bases). Germline CDR1 is SGHNT and CDR2 is YYREEE (reference sequence). Trimming left V 3 bases short and J 2 bases short, with 17 bases between. This CDR3 is 16 amino acids long. CDR3 sequence: CASSSAWGGHQETQYF. CDR3 coding DNA: TGTGCCAGCAGCTCCGCCTGGGGGGGCCATCAAGAGACCCAGTACTTC.

The V gene is TRBV16, the J gene TRBJ1-5; perhaps TRBD1 as D (6 bases). The CDR3 contains 16 residues. The V and J ends lost 1 base and 2 bases respectively, with 12 bases between them. CDR1 is KGHSY, CDR2 FQNENV, per germline. The CDR3 DNA follows: TGTGCCAGCAGCCAATGGGGGGCTAGGGGCAATCAGCCCCAGCATTTT. Its protein is CASSQWGARGNQPQHF.

The chain links TRBV4-2 to TRBJ1-1; a possible D gene is TRBD1 (6 bases). This CDR3 has 14 residues. The germline gives CDR1 LGHNA, CDR2 YNFKEQ. Deletions cut 1 base from V and 1 base from J, with 7 bases between. The CDR3: CASSQGTANTEAFF. In nucleotides, the CDR3 is TGTGCCAGCAGCCAAGGGACAGCGAACACTGAAGCTTTCTTT.

The CDR3 DNA sequence: TGTGCCAGCAGTGGGAGTGGTCGCGTTCAAGAGACCCAGTACTTC. This encodes CASSGSGRVQETQYF. V and J are TRBV2 and TRBJ2-5; D gene uncertain. The V end lost 4 bases, the J end lost 2 bases, and 14 bases lay between the germline ends. Germline V gene sequence: CDR1 SNHLY, CDR2 FYNNEI. The CDR3 spans 15 residues.

The chain employs TRBV20-1 and TRBJ1-5; unclear D gene. The germline V and J ends were trimmed by 1 base and 1 base, with 14 bases remaining between them. The CDR3 sequence is 16 residues long. Germline V gene data show CDR1 as DFQATT and CDR2 as SNEGSKA (reference sequence). CDR3 nucleotides: TGCAGTGCTAGAGTTGGGGTCAGAAAGAGCAATCAGCCCCAGCATTTT. This sequence encodes CSARVGVRKSNQPQHF.